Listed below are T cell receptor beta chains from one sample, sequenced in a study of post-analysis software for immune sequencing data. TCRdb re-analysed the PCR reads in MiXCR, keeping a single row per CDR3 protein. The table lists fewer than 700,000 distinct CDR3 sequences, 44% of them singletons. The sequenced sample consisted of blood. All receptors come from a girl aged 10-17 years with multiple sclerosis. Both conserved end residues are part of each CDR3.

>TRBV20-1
CSARAQSVGNTEAFF
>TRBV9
CASSGLRDSYEQYF
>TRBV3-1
CASSQGTGLNQPQHF
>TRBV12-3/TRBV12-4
CASSDPQGVGEKLFF
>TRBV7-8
CASSSGQGLLMNTEAFF
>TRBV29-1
CSVGPHTEAFF
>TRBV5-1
CASSFPPRSEAFF
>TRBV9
CASSVEVGGPETQYF
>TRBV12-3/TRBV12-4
CASSLDGGPRAFF
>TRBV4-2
CASSQDALKYF
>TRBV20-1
CSARDPRGNQPQHF
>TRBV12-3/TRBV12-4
CASTPWAGSTTDTQYF
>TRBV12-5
CASGRDRAWGYTF
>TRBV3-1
CASSQGGWGSYNEQFF
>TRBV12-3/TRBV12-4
CASSRQGRWGYTF
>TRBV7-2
CASSLRPPRQGTYEQYF
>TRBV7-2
CASSLKGGGYTF
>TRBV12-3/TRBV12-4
CASRDYESYEQYF
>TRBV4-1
CASSARGGPYEQYF
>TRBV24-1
CATSAPLAGEDNEQFF
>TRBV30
CVGGASEDTQYF
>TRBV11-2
CASSLAPQRGRQYF
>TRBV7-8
CASSLRRERNEQYF
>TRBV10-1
CASSEDSTDTQYF
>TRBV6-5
CASSCLDPSQETQYF
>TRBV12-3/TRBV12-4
CASSFIIADEQYF
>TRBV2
CASNSAGGMDEQYF
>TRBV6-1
CASSEAAGNPNSPLHF
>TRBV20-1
CSARRISTTDTQYF
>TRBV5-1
CASSLRSPGSNYGYTF
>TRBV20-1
CSARTTGVGYNEQFF
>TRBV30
CAWKNPGTGFGYTF
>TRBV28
CASSLGGRGVVQTQYF
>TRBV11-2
CASSGLTGRETQYF
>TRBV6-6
CASNDRGYNEQFF
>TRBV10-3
CAISERGYEQYF
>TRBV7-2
CASSLSGQRNQPQHF
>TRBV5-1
CASSSQGSQETQYF
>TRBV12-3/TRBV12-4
CASSFRPHSTDTQYF
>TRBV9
CASSVGWGGGYTF
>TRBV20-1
CSARARTGANQPQHF
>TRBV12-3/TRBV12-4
CASSLGTPSGGYTF
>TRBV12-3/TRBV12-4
CASSSDRDNSPLHF
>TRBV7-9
CASSQGQGNSYEQYF
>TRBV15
CATSRRGLEQYF
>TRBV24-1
CATSDPSANYGYTF
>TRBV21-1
CASSKARRGNFPYEQYF
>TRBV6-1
CASSAAGRSNYGYTF
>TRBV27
CATRQGTSVNYGYTF